The next 20 T cell receptor beta chains were all read from a single sample in a study of T cells in Graves' hyperthyroidism and ophthalmopathy. TCR beta CDR3 regions were amplified from RNA transcripts. A set of HTBI primers served as the primers for a first-round RT-PCR of the TCR CDR3. Using its own MiXCR run on the multiplex PCR reads, TCRdb lists one record per CDR3 protein. Counted here are roughly 700,000 distinct CDR3 sequences, around 15% occurring once; the ten biggest clones make up roughly a sixth. The sample was blood. The source of these receptors is a man aged 45-65 years with Graves' hyperthyroidism.

This clonotype was seen repeatedly, ten times or more. The genes are TRBV28 and TRBJ2-7; 11 nucleotides match TRBD1. Trimming took 4 bases from V and 4 from J; bases not matched to a gene: 9. The CDR3 is 16 residues long. Germline CDR1 MDHEN, CDR2 SYDVKM. CDR3 nucleotide sequence: TGTGCCAGCAGTTCAACCGGGGACAGGGGGATATACGAGCAGTACTTC. This encodes CASSSTGDRGIYEQYF.

This clonotype occurred many times. The V call is TRBV7-2, the J call TRBJ2-1, with a tentative D call TRBD2 (6 bases). Trimming stripped 6 bases from V and 9 bases from J, with 21 bases between. The CDR3 is 15 residues long. Per the germline V gene, CDR1 is SGHTA and CDR2 is FQGNSA. As DNA, the CDR3 is TGTGCCAGCAGACCGAGCGGGCCGAGTGGTTTTGAGCAGTTCTTC. Residues: CASRPSGPSGFEQFF.

This clonotype was seen only a few times. The chain is built from TRBV27 and TRBJ2-1, with D possibly TRBD2 on 6 matching bases. This CDR3 contains 15 residues. The germline CDR1 and CDR2 sequences are MNHEY and SMNVEV (reference sequence). V lost 3 bases to trimming and J lost 6 bases, with 15 bases between them. The CDR3 reads CASSFVTGSGNEQFF. The CDR3 nucleotides are TGTGCCAGCAGTTTTGTCACCGGGAGCGGCAATGAGCAGTTCTTC.

The J gene is TRBJ2-7, the V gene TRBV2, with TRBD1 matching over 9 bases. The CDR3 covers 15 residues. CDR1 is SNHLY, CDR2 FYNNEI, per germline. The junction had 9 bases not matched to a gene; V was cut back by 5 bases and J by 4 bases. As DNA, the CDR3 is TGTGCCAGCAGTTTTTTGGGGACAGGGACTTACGAGCAGTACTTC. Translated, it gives CASSFLGTGTYEQYF. The complete variable domain, with remaining parts taken from reference TRBV2 and TRBJ2-7, reads EPEVTQTPSHQVTQMGQEVILRCVPISNHLYFYWYRQILGQKVEFLVSFYNNEISEKSEIFDDQFSVERPDGSNFTLKIRSTKLEDSAMYFCASSFLGTGTYEQYFGPGTRLTVT.

This clonotype was seen more than once but under ten times. V and J are TRBV4-3 and TRBJ1-6; D gene uncertain. The CDR3 is made up of 16 amino acids. Germline V CDR1 and CDR2: LGHNA, YSLEER. V was pared by 0 bases and J by 9 bases, with 15 bases between. The CDR3 DNA is TGCGCCAGCAGCCAAGAGTTAACAGTGGAGAGTTCACCCCTCCACTTT. It translates to CASSQELTVESSPLHF.

This clonotype appeared many times. The chain couples TRBV11-3 to TRBJ1-5, with D possibly matching TRBD1 (6 bases). CDR1 and CDR2 from the germline V gene are SGHNT and YENEEA. The CDR3 extends over 12 amino acids. The germline V and J ends were trimmed by 9 bases and 6 bases, with 12 bases remaining between them. CDR3 coding DNA: TGTGCCAGTTGGGGGGGCTGTCAGCCCCAGCATTTT. It translates to CASWGGCQPQHF. The variable domain in full, completed from reference TRBV11-3 and TRBJ1-5, reads EAGVVQSPRYKIIEKKQPVAFWCNPISGHNTLYWYLQNLGQGPELLIRYENEEAVDDSQLPKDRFSAERLKGVDSTLKIQPAELGDSAVYLCASWGGCQPQHFGDGTRLSIL.

This clonotype has only a few counts. The rearrangement joins TRBV5-6 to TRBJ2-7; 10 positions agree with TRBD2. The germline V gene encodes CDR1 SGHDT and CDR2 YYEEEE. The CDR3 totals 14 residues. V lost 0 bases, J lost 7 bases, and 4 bases stayed unmatched. This CDR3 reads CASSLASGSSEQYF. The CDR3 DNA sequence: TGTGCCAGCAGCTTGGCTAGCGGGAGTAGTGAGCAGTACTTC.

This clonotype was seen repeatedly, ten times or more. The chain carries TRBV9 and TRBJ2-1; no clear D. There are 13 residues in the CDR3. Trimming took off 2 bases at V and 3 bases at J, with 6 bases between the two ends. Germline assignment: CDR1 SGDLS and CDR2 YYNGEE. CDR3 sequence reads: CASSVRGYNEQFF. The CDR3 region has the DNA TGTGCCAGCAGCGTCCGCGGCTACAATGAGCAGTTCTTC.

There are a few counts of this clonotype. The chain combines TRBV7-9 with TRBJ1-2, with D possibly matching TRBD1 (5 bases). The CDR3 has 14 amino acids. V was clipped by 1 base and J by 2 bases, with 8 bases between them. Germline loops: CDR1 SEHNR, CDR2 FQNEAQ (reference sequence). CDR3 DNA sequence: TGTGCCAGCAGCTTAGAACGGGGGAACTATGGCTACACCTTC. It translates to CASSLERGNYGYTF.

The chain employs TRBV12-3 or TRBV12-4 and TRBJ2-2; TRBD1 might be the D (6 bases). The V end was cut by 5 bases, the J end by 5 bases, with 15 bases between. CDR3 length equals 15 residues. The CDR3 loop reads CASSPRSGVTGELFF. The CDR3 bases are TGTGCCAGCAGTCCCCGGTCAGGGGTTACCGGGGAGCTGTTTTTT.

This clonotype was seen repeatedly, ten times or more. The chain has TRBV28 and TRBJ1-3; a weak D match, TRBD1 (6 bases). The CDR3 has 16 amino acids. The germline gives CDR1 MDHEN, CDR2 SYDVKM. V lost 0 bases, J lost 2 bases, and 11 bases lay in between. The CDR3 coding sequence is TGTGCCAGCAGTTTATGGCCGGGGGCGCCTGGAAACACCATATATTTT. The encoded protein is CASSLWPGAPGNTIYF.

This clonotype has at least ten counts. The CDR3 coding sequence is TGTGCCTGGAGTATTACGACAGGACCTAATGAAAAACTGTTTTTT. Translation: CAWSITTGPNEKLFF. The rearrangement uses TRBV30 and TRBJ1-4, with D maybe TRBD1 (6 bases). Trimming removed 2 bases from V and 3 bases from J, with 13 bases in between. Germline V gives CDR1 GTSNPN, CDR2 SVGIG (reference sequence). The CDR3 spans 15 residues.

Many counts were recorded for this clonotype. The rearrangement joins TRBV10-3 to TRBJ1-1; D is unclear. V was shortened by 3 bases and J by 1 base, with 3 bases between the two germline ends. This CDR3 contains 12 residues. Germline CDR1 and CDR2: ENHRY and SYGVKD. CDR3 sequence reads: CAISDGNTEAFF. CDR3 nucleotide sequence: TGTGCCATCAGTGACGGGAACACTGAAGCTTTCTTT.

In this sample, this clonotype turned up many times. This chain links TRBV27 with TRBJ2-7, with 9 positions matching TRBD1. From germline, CDR1 is MNHEY and CDR2 SMNVEV (reference sequence). This CDR3 comprises 13 residues. J was trimmed by 7 bases and V by 5 bases; bases with no gene match: 6. The CDR3 bases are TGTGCCAGCAGTCCCGGGACAGGGCGAGAGCAGTACTTC. Translated, it gives CASSPGTGREQYF.

The gene calls are TRBV13 and TRBJ2-1; 10 positions agree with TRBD2. With 2 bases clipped from V and 5 bases from J, the junction kept 9 bases outside the gene matches. This CDR3 contains 17 residues. Germline V gives CDR1 PRHDT, CDR2 FYEKMQ (reference sequence). The CDR3 DNA is TGTGCCAGCAGCTTAAGCGGAGCGGGAGGGCCGAACAATGAGCAGTTCTTC. It encodes CASSLSGAGGPNNEQFF.

The chain links TRBV15 to TRBJ2-7; D is possibly TRBD1 (5 bases). Trimming cost V 1 base and J 3 bases, with 13 bases left between them. CDR1 LNHNV and CDR2 YYDKDF come from the germline V gene (reference sequence). The CDR3 runs to 15 residues. The CDR3 here is CATSRGTLLFYEQYF. Written as DNA, the CDR3 is TGTGCCACCAGCAGAGGGACACTGCTATTCTACGAGCAGTACTTC.

This clonotype was detected ten times or more. The CDR3 DNA reads TGTGCCAGCAGCTTAGCGAAAGGGGGCGAGGACGAGCAGTACTTC. It codes for CASSLAKGGEDEQYF. This chain links TRBV7-9 with TRBJ2-7; 7 bases align to TRBD1. The CDR3 runs 15 residues. Germline V gene sequence: CDR1 SEHNR, CDR2 FQNEAQ (reference sequence). Unmatched junction bases numbered 7, after V lost 0 bases and J lost 5 bases.

The chain couples TRBV7-9 to TRBJ2-1; D may be TRBD1 (5 bases). Germline V gives CDR1 SEHNR, CDR2 FQNEAQ (reference sequence). The V gene lost 8 bases and the J gene lost 9 bases, with 17 bases spanning the gap. CDR3 size: 13 residues. The CDR3 sequence: CASRRIGAGEQFF. As DNA, the CDR3 is TGTGCCAGCCGTAGGATTGGGGCCGGTGAGCAGTTCTTC.

This clonotype appeared many times. The chain links TRBV10-2 to TRBJ2-7; a possible D gene is TRBD2 (6 bases). The CDR3 has 17 residues. V gave up 9 bases and J gave up 4 bases, with 28 bases separating them. The germline gives CDR1 WSHSY, CDR2 SAAADI. The CDR3 spells CASSNRDSVMIGYEQYF. The CDR3 region has the DNA TGCGCCAGTTCCAACCGGGACTCGGTTATGATTGGTTACGAGCAGTACTTC.

This clonotype showed up many times. The chain links TRBV12-3 or TRBV12-4 to TRBJ2-2, with 14 nucleotides matching TRBD2. The CDR3 consists of 18 residues. V trimming: 6 bases; J trimming: 3 bases; junction bases outside the gene matches: 9. CDR3 sequence (DNA): TGTGCCAGCAGCGGGACTAGCGGGAGCGGGGTCGACACCGGGGAGCTGTTTTTT. As protein: CASSGTSGSGVDTGELFF.